These T cell receptor beta chains were read from a single sample in a study of blood T cell repertoires in COVID-19. Libraries were prepared by immunoSEQ multiplex PCR; TCRdb keeps only in-frame clonotypes and omits some of them. This sample has 85,000 to 95,000 clones, with 75% to 95% found just once. Sequencing input: peripheral blood. Source of these receptors: a woman between 45 and 65 years old in a cohort sampled during active COVID-19. Both conserved end residues are part of each CDR3. Each record gives: clone size, V gene, J gene, D gene, CDR3 length, CDR3 protein, CDR3 DNA. D genes are given only for firm matches. Some rows mark clone size as missing; the rest say once, few, many or name a class of expanded clone.

clone_size: .
v_call: TRBV2
j_call: TRBJ2-7
d_call: TRBD1
cdr3_length: 14
cdr3_aa: CASSERQGAWEQYF
cdr3_nt: TGTGCCAGCAGTGAACGACAGGGGGCATGGGAGCAGTACTTC

clone_size: .
v_call: TRBV6-5
j_call: TRBJ1-5
d_call: TRBD1
cdr3_length: 14
cdr3_aa: CASRTGTGNQPQHF
cdr3_nt: TGTGCCAGCAGGACGGGGACAGGGAATCAGCCCCAGCATTTT

clone_size: few
v_call: TRBV30
j_call: TRBJ1-2
d_call: .
cdr3_length: 13
cdr3_aa: CAWSVAGMSGYTF
cdr3_nt: TGTGCCTGGAGTGTGGCAGGGATGAGTGGCTACACCTTC

clone_size: few
v_call: TRBV7-3
j_call: TRBJ1-5
d_call: .
cdr3_length: 11
cdr3_aa: CASSFSQPQHF
cdr3_nt: TGTGCCAGCAGCTTCTCTCAGCCCCAGCATTTT

clone_size: .
v_call: TRBV28
j_call: TRBJ2-7
d_call: TRBD2
cdr3_length: 14
cdr3_aa: CASRLSGSSYEQYF
cdr3_nt: TGTGCCAGCAGACTTAGCGGGAGTTCCTACGAGCAGTACTTC

clone_size: .
v_call: TRBV7-9
j_call: TRBJ2-6
d_call: TRBD2
cdr3_length: 17
cdr3_aa: CASSPGRVRSGANVLTF
cdr3_nt: TGTGCCAGCAGCCCGGGGAGGGTTAGATCTGGGGCCAACGTCCTGACTTTC

clone_size: .
v_call: TRBV2
j_call: TRBJ2-3
d_call: .
cdr3_length: 13
cdr3_aa: CASAASGTDTQYF
cdr3_nt: TGTGCCAGCGCCGCTAGCGGCACAGATACGCAGTATTTT

clone_size: .
v_call: TRBV2
j_call: TRBJ2-3
d_call: TRBD2
cdr3_length: 17
cdr3_aa: CASSATGGLAGTDTQYF
cdr3_nt: TGTGCCAGCAGCGCTACCGGAGGACTAGCGGGTACAGATACGCAGTATTTT

clone_size: .
v_call: TRBV10-3
j_call: TRBJ2-5
d_call: TRBD2
cdr3_length: 14
cdr3_aa: CAAGSGGGGETQYF
cdr3_nt: TGTGCCGCCGGAAGCGGGGGAGGGGGAGAGACCCAGTACTTC

clone_size: .
v_call: TRBV29-1
j_call: TRBJ1-1
d_call: TRBD1
cdr3_length: 15
cdr3_aa: CSVGTGGGLDTEAFF
cdr3_nt: TGCAGCGTTGGTACAGGGGGCGGGCTGGACACTGAAGCTTTCTTT

clone_size: .
v_call: TRBV18
j_call: TRBJ2-3
d_call: TRBD2
cdr3_length: 15
cdr3_aa: CATAKLAGSTDTQYF
cdr3_nt: TGTGCCACCGCGAAACTAGCGGGGAGCACAGATACGCAGTATTTT

clone_size: .
v_call: TRBV11-3
j_call: TRBJ1-1
d_call: .
cdr3_length: 15
cdr3_aa: CASSLSRQLNTEAFF
cdr3_nt: TGTGCCAGCAGCTTATCCCGACAGTTGAACACTGAAGCTTTCTTT

clone_size: .
v_call: TRBV2
j_call: TRBJ2-4
d_call: .
cdr3_length: 13
cdr3_aa: CASSEMRMDIQYF
cdr3_nt: TGTGCCAGCAGTGAAATGAGGATGGACATTCAGTACTTC

clone_size: few
v_call: TRBV7-2
j_call: TRBJ2-7
d_call: TRBD1
cdr3_length: 13
cdr3_aa: CASSLSVSTGKYF
cdr3_nt: TGTGCCAGCAGCTTAAGCGTTTCGACAGGGAAGTACTTC

clone_size: .
v_call: TRBV19
j_call: TRBJ1-2
d_call: .
cdr3_length: 15
cdr3_aa: CASSLTGHQSYGYTF
cdr3_nt: TGTGCCAGTAGTCTGACGGGACACCAATCCTATGGCTACACCTTC

clone_size: .
v_call: TRBV18
j_call: TRBJ1-1
d_call: .
cdr3_length: 14
cdr3_aa: CASSPTLGGAWGFF
cdr3_nt: TGTGCCAGCTCACCAACCCTCGGGGGGGCTTGGGGTTTCTTT

clone_size: .
v_call: TRBV18
j_call: TRBJ1-2
d_call: TRBD1
cdr3_length: 13
cdr3_aa: CASSPLDRSGYTF
cdr3_nt: TGTGCCAGCTCACCACTGGACAGGAGCGGCTACACCTTC

clone_size: .
v_call: TRBV19
j_call: TRBJ2-1
d_call: TRBD2
cdr3_length: 18
cdr3_aa: CASSRSGTSGGFDNEQFF
cdr3_nt: TGTGCCAGTAGTAGGTCCGGGACTAGCGGGGGGTTCGACAATGAGCAGTTCTTC

clone_size: .
v_call: TRBV18
j_call: TRBJ1-2
d_call: .
cdr3_length: 14
cdr3_aa: CASSPEQANYGYTF
cdr3_nt: TGTGCCAGCTCACCAGAACAGGCTAACTATGGCTACACCTTC

clone_size: .
v_call: TRBV2
j_call: TRBJ1-6
d_call: .
cdr3_length: 14
cdr3_aa: CASREQGWNSPLHF
cdr3_nt: TGTGCCAGCAGAGAACAGGGTTGGAATTCACCCCTCCACTTT

clone_size: .
v_call: TRBV5-1
j_call: TRBJ2-1
d_call: .
cdr3_length: 12
cdr3_aa: CASSFRRNEQFF
cdr3_nt: TGCGCCAGCAGCTTTAGAAGAAATGAGCAGTTCTTC

clone_size: .
v_call: TRBV9
j_call: TRBJ1-3
d_call: .
cdr3_length: 15
cdr3_aa: CASSVGAGAGNTIYF
cdr3_nt: TGTGCCAGCAGCGTAGGAGCCGGAGCTGGAAACACCATATATTTT

clone_size: .
v_call: TRBV7-9
j_call: TRBJ2-2
d_call: .
cdr3_length: 15
cdr3_aa: CASSLGHFLRGELFF
cdr3_nt: TGTGCCAGCAGCTTAGGGCACTTTCTGAGGGGGGAGCTGTTTTTT

clone_size: .
v_call: TRBV3-1/TRBV3-2
j_call: TRBJ2-1
d_call: TRBD2
cdr3_length: 15
cdr3_aa: CASSQGLAGSNEQFF
cdr3_nt: TGTGCCAGCAGCCAAGGGCTAGCGGGAAGCAATGAGCAGTTCTTC

clone_size: .
v_call: TRBV7-9
j_call: TRBJ2-3
d_call: TRBD2
cdr3_length: 16
cdr3_aa: CASSLVAGGSGDTQYF
cdr3_nt: TGTGCCAGCAGCTTAGTCGCGGGGGGTTCGGGAGATACGCAGTATTTT

clone_size: .
v_call: TRBV6-5
j_call: TRBJ2-5
d_call: .
cdr3_length: 15
cdr3_aa: CASMPLGQTRETQYF
cdr3_nt: TGTGCCAGCATGCCCCTGGGGCAGACGCGAGAGACCCAGTACTTC

clone_size: .
v_call: TRBV19
j_call: TRBJ1-2
d_call: .
cdr3_length: 15
cdr3_aa: CASMSGGAGPYGYTF
cdr3_nt: TGTGCCAGTATGTCCGGTGGGGCCGGACCATATGGCTACACCTTC

clone_size: .
v_call: TRBV11-2
j_call: TRBJ2-1
d_call: TRBD2
cdr3_length: 15
cdr3_aa: CASSLVLAGYNEQFF
cdr3_nt: TGTGCCAGCAGCTTAGTGTTAGCGGGGTACAATGAGCAGTTCTTC

clone_size: .
v_call: TRBV4-2
j_call: TRBJ2-2
d_call: TRBD2
cdr3_length: 17
cdr3_aa: CASSQDAAGVNTGELFF
cdr3_nt: TGTGCCAGCAGCCAAGATGCCGCGGGGGTTAACACCGGGGAGCTGTTTTTT

clone_size: .
v_call: TRBV18
j_call: TRBJ2-7
d_call: TRBD1
cdr3_length: 15
cdr3_aa: CASSPPGQGSYEQYF
cdr3_nt: TGTGCCAGCTCACCACCGGGACAGGGCTCCTACGAGCAGTACTTC

clone_size: .
v_call: TRBV3-1/TRBV3-2
j_call: TRBJ2-1
d_call: .
cdr3_length: 15
cdr3_aa: CASSQGLMGNNEQFF
cdr3_nt: TGTGCCAGCAGCCAGGGACTGATGGGAAACAATGAGCAGTTCTTC

clone_size: .
v_call: TRBV5-1
j_call: TRBJ2-2
d_call: TRBD1
cdr3_length: 15
cdr3_aa: CASSIRDSNTGELFF
cdr3_nt: TGCGCCAGCAGCATCCGGGACAGCAACACCGGGGAGCTGTTTTTT

clone_size: once
v_call: TRBV5-6
j_call: TRBJ2-5
d_call: .
cdr3_length: 14
cdr3_aa: CASSALNAIETQYF
cdr3_nt: TGTGCCAGCAGTGCACTAAATGCGATAGAGACCCAGTACTTC

clone_size: .
v_call: TRBV5-1
j_call: TRBJ2-1
d_call: .
cdr3_length: 15
cdr3_aa: CASSSDGGHNNEQFF
cdr3_nt: TGCGCCAGCAGCTCCGACGGGGGGCATAACAATGAGCAGTTCTTC

clone_size: .
v_call: TRBV6-9
j_call: TRBJ1-1
d_call: .
cdr3_length: 15
cdr3_aa: CASSSSRFMNTEAFF
cdr3_nt: TGTGCCAGCAGTTCGTCGAGATTCATGAACACTGAAGCTTTCTTT

clone_size: .
v_call: TRBV7-9
j_call: TRBJ2-5
d_call: TRBD2
cdr3_length: 15
cdr3_aa: CASSSLAGGQETQYF
cdr3_nt: TGTGCCAGCAGCTCACTAGCGGGAGGCCAAGAGACCCAGTACTTC

clone_size: .
v_call: TRBV4-1
j_call: TRBJ2-1
d_call: .
cdr3_length: 15
cdr3_aa: CASSQGGRPYNEQFF
cdr3_nt: TGCGCCAGCAGCCAAGGAGGGAGGCCCTACAATGAGCAGTTCTTC

clone_size: .
v_call: TRBV6-5
j_call: TRBJ2-1
d_call: TRBD1
cdr3_length: 14
cdr3_aa: CASEGGQGVHEQFF
cdr3_nt: TGTGCCAGTGAAGGGGGACAGGGGGTTCATGAGCAGTTCTTC

clone_size: few
v_call: TRBV29-1
j_call: TRBJ2-7
d_call: TRBD2
cdr3_length: 12
cdr3_aa: CSVAGVLSEQYF
cdr3_nt: TGCAGCGTCGCGGGAGTTCTTAGCGAGCAGTACTTC

clone_size: .
v_call: TRBV10-2
j_call: TRBJ1-2
d_call: .
cdr3_length: 14
cdr3_aa: CASSESSAGDGYTF
cdr3_nt: TGCGCCAGCAGTGAGTCTTCGGCAGGGGATGGCTACACCTTC

clone_size: .
v_call: TRBV9
j_call: TRBJ2-7
d_call: TRBD1
cdr3_length: 16
cdr3_aa: CASSARIDRVAYEQYF
cdr3_nt: TGTGCCAGCAGCGCCCGAATAGACAGGGTGGCCTACGAGCAGTACTTC

clone_size: few
v_call: TRBV4-2
j_call: TRBJ2-7
d_call: TRBD2
cdr3_length: 16
cdr3_aa: CASSPPGTSGSREQYF
cdr3_nt: TGTGCCAGCAGCCCGCCAGGGACTAGCGGGAGCCGCGAGCAGTACTTC

clone_size: .
v_call: TRBV4-1
j_call: TRBJ1-2
d_call: .
cdr3_length: 13
cdr3_aa: CASRGDTRDGYTF
cdr3_nt: TGCGCCAGCAGGGGGGACACCCGGGATGGCTACACCTTC

clone_size: .
v_call: TRBV7-3
j_call: TRBJ2-5
d_call: .
cdr3_length: 14
cdr3_aa: CASSLDRSLETQYF
cdr3_nt: TGTGCCAGCAGCTTAGATCGGTCTCTTGAGACCCAGTACTTC

clone_size: .
v_call: TRBV3-1/TRBV3-2
j_call: TRBJ1-1
d_call: .
cdr3_length: 13
cdr3_aa: CASSQDPSLEAFF
cdr3_nt: TGTGCCAGCAGCCAAGATCCCTCTCTAGAAGCTTTCTTT

clone_size: .
v_call: TRBV13
j_call: TRBJ1-2
d_call: TRBD1
cdr3_length: 16
cdr3_aa: CASSLRSGGRNYGYTF
cdr3_nt: TGTGCCAGCAGCTTAAGGTCAGGGGGGCGAAACTATGGCTACACCTTC

clone_size: .
v_call: TRBV2
j_call: TRBJ2-3
d_call: TRBD2
cdr3_length: 14
cdr3_aa: CASIRTTSADTQYF
cdr3_nt: TGTGCCAGCATCCGAACCACTAGCGCAGATACGCAGTATTTT

clone_size: .
v_call: TRBV3-1/TRBV3-2
j_call: TRBJ2-1
d_call: .
cdr3_length: 15
cdr3_aa: CASSQDGDWTNEQFF
cdr3_nt: TGTGCCAGCAGCCAAGACGGGGACTGGACAAATGAGCAGTTCTTC